This entry features one T cell receptor (beta chain) sequence. Its target is unknown. This specimen comes from a study of vaccination effects on CD4 cells after COVID-19. V was shortened by 0 bases and J by 4 bases, with 12 bases between the two germline ends. The CDR3 has 15 residues. Points from the study as a whole: Marked clonal contraction of infection- and vaccine-induced clones was seen late after vaccination.

Measured with immunoSEQ multiplex PCR; TCRdb has only the in-frame clones, and not every one. This sample has fewer than 35,000 clones, with about two thirds found just once. CD4+ T cell isolation took place after 10 days of culture. None of the vaccinated had previously contracted SARS-CoV-2, and their nucleocapsid antibodies tested negative. It was on days 3 and 7 that half the medium was replaced with IL-2 medium. The sequence derives from a human donor who received a COVID-19 vaccine. The chain has TRBV23-1 and TRBJ1-2, with D tentatively TRBD1 (6 bases). TRBV23-1 is marked as an open reading frame, function uncertain. Sequences were derived from CD4+ T cells from PBMCs cultured without peptide, sampled before COVID-19 vaccination. The CDR3 DNA follows: TGCGCCAGCAGTCAATCGACGGGACACCCCTATGGCTACACCTTC. This gives the protein CASSQSTGHPYGYTF.